The 6 T cell receptor beta chains reported below all come from one sample, sequenced in a study of T cells after yellow fever vaccination. TCRdb analysed the 5' RACE reads with MiXCR anew, one entry per CDR3 protein. This sample carries about 430,000 distinct CDR3 sequences, approximately 18% of them seen once, and the ten largest clones take 18%. Sequences were derived from PBMCs, sampled before the yellow fever booster vaccination. Source of these receptors: a man between 18 and 29 years old who received the YFV17D yellow fever vaccine.

This chain connects TRBV5-5 to TRBJ2-7, with D unclear. There are 13 residues in the CDR3. From germline, CDR1 is SGHKS and CDR2 YYEKEE (reference sequence). Trimming removed 2 bases from V and 4 bases from J, with 10 bases in between. The CDR3 sequence is CASSFRLGYEQYV. The CDR3, as DNA: TGTGCCAGCAGCTTCCGATTAGGTTACGAGCAGTACGTC.

This clonotype has only a few counts. The V gene is TRBV7-6, the J gene TRBJ2-2; TRBD1 matches 9 bases. V shed 5 bases, J shed 6 bases, and the junction held 7 bases outside the gene matches. This CDR3 contains 15 residues. Germline CDR1 SGHVS, CDR2 FNYEAQ. DNA for the CDR3: TGTGCCAGCAGCCCGAGGACAGGGGAAGCCGGGGAGCTGTTTTTT. This gives the protein CASSPRTGEAGELFF.

This clonotype has just one count. The V and J genes are TRBV4-2 and TRBJ1-1; D is unclear. Germline assignment: CDR1 LGHNA and CDR2 YNFKEQ. The length of the CDR3 is 15 residues. Trimming left V 4 bases short and J 0 bases short, with 12 bases between. CDR3 DNA: TGTGCCAGCAGCCGAGGGCAGATGATGAACACTGAAGCTTTCTTT. It yields the protein CASSRGQMMNTEAFF.

The rearrangement joins TRBV5-1 to TRBJ1-4; no clear D. Trimming cost V 4 bases and J 4 bases, with 5 bases left between them. The CDR3 extends over 12 amino acids. In germline, CDR1 is SGHRS, CDR2 YFSETQ. The CDR3 spells CASSRDNEKLFF. DNA of the CDR3: TGCGCCAGCAGCCGAGATAATGAAAAACTGTTTTTT.

This clonotype was counted between two and nine times. The chain links TRBV7-2 to TRBJ2-5, with a weak D call TRBD2 (5 bases). Trimming took off 5 bases at V and 6 bases at J, with 16 bases between the two ends. Per germline, CDR1 SGHTA and CDR2 FQGNSA. The CDR3 loop spans 14 amino acids. The CDR3 region is CASSPSRGYQTQYF. The DNA for the CDR3 is TGTGCCAGCAGCCCCAGCCGGGGTTATCAGACCCAGTACTTC.

This clonotype appeared a few times. V is TRBV6-5 and J is TRBJ1-6, with 7 nucleotides matching TRBD1. The CDR3 runs 14 residues. V lost 2 bases and J lost 7; bases outside the gene matches: 2. Germline CDR1 is MNHEY and CDR2 is SVGAGI. CDR3 DNA: TGTGCCAGCAGTTACACAGGGGAGAATTCACCCCTCCACTTT. It specifies CASSYTGENSPLHF.